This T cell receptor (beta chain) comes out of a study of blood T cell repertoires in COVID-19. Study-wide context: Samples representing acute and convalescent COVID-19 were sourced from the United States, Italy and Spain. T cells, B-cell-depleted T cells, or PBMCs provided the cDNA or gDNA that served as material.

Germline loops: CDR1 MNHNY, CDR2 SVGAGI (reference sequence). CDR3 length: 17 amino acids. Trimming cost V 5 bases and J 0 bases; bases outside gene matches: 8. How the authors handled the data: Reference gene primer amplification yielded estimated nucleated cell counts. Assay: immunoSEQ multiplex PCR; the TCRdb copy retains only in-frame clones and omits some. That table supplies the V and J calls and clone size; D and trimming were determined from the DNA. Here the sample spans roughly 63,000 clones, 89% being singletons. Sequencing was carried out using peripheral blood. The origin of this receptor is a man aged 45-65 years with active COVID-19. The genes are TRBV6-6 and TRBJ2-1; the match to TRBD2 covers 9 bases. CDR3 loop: CASSPSGAQSSYNEQFF. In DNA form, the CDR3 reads TGTGCCAGCAGTCCTAGCGGGGCCCAGAGCTCCTACAATGAGCAGTTCTTC.